The TCR beta chain described here comes from a study of beta chain features in type 1 diabetes. All of the isolated RNA was reverse transcribed, so expressed TCRB transcripts were sequenced. Generated by immunoSEQ multiplex PCR, the TCRdb table keeps only in-frame clones and is missing some. This sample has about 40,000 clones, with 45% to 50% found just once. The CDR3 covers 14 residues. V shed 4 bases and J 4 bases; nucleotides not matched to a gene: 3. Germline V gene data show CDR1 as MNHEY and CDR2 as SVGAGI. The receptor comes from a woman younger than 30 in good health. The chain uses TRBV6-5 and TRBJ2-2, with TRBD2 identical over 7 bases. The sample taken for sequencing was central memory CD4+ T cells from blood. The CDR3 bases are TGTGCCAGCAGTTCCAGGACTAGCACCGGGGAGCTGTTTTTT. Translating it yields CASSSRTSTGELFF.